Below are 25 T cell receptor beta chains sequenced from a single sample in a study of T cell responses to AZD1222 COVID-19 vaccine. The protocol was immunoSEQ multiplex PCR, while the TCRdb copy is restricted to in-frame clones and leaves out a portion. The sample gives 120,000 or so clones, roughly nine tenths of which show up once; around 3.1% is in the top ten. This material consisted of peripheral blood, taken on day 0 of AZD1222 vaccination. The origin of the receptors is an adult in good health.

The rearrangement joins TRBV19 to TRBJ1-1; the D gene is possibly TRBD1 (5 bases). The germline V and J ends were trimmed by 7 bases and 1 base, with 16 bases remaining between them. Germline CDR1 reads LNHDA; CDR2 reads SQIVND (reference sequence). The CDR3 covers 15 residues. The CDR3 region is CASKGGSTGNTEAFF. CDR3 DNA: TGTGCCAGTAAGGGAGGATCTACAGGGAACACTGAAGCTTTCTTT.

The chain employs TRBV4-1 and TRBJ1-5; 8 bases agree with TRBD1. J lost 7 bases, V lost 8 bases, and 10 bases had no gene match. The CDR3 loop spans 14 amino acids. Looked up from germline, CDR1 is MGHRA and CDR2 is YSYEKL. The CDR3 sequence is CASADRVIGQPQHF. The DNA of the CDR3 is TGCGCCAGCGCGGACAGGGTGATTGGGCAGCCCCAGCATTTT.

The chain couples TRBV6-5 to TRBJ2-7; tentatively, D is TRBD2 (5 bases). The V end lost 5 bases, the J end lost 4 bases, and 15 bases lay between the germline ends. CDR1 and CDR2 (germline): MNHEY, SVGAGI. CDR3 length: 14 residues. DNA of the CDR3: TGTGCCAGCAGTCCGAGGACGGGGTGGTACGAGCAGTACTTC. Translation: CASSPRTGWYEQYF.

This chain connects TRBV19 to TRBJ1-1; D unresolved. CDR3 length: 11 residues. The V gene lost 7 bases and the J gene lost 1 base, with 4 bases spanning the gap. Germline-derived CDR1 and CDR2 are LNHDA and SQIVND (reference sequence). CDR3 nucleotides: TGTGCCAGTATGGAGAACACTGAAGCTTTCTTT. Amino acids: CASMENTEAFF.

This chain connects TRBV4-2 to TRBJ1-2; 9 nucleotides agree with TRBD1. The V gene's germline CDR1 is LGHNA and CDR2 YNFKEQ. The CDR3 sequence is 20 residues long. V was pared by 3 bases and J by 4 bases, with 21 bases of the junction left unmatched. This CDR3 is CASSHLLPRDREPYTYGYTF. The DNA of the CDR3 is TGTGCCAGCAGCCACCTCTTACCCCGGGACAGGGAACCATATACCTATGGCTACACCTTC.

The gene calls are TRBV27 and TRBJ2-7; 9 bases agree with TRBD1. This CDR3 has 15 residues. Germline-derived CDR1 and CDR2 are MNHEY and SMNVEV (reference sequence). After removal of 6 bases from V and 3 bases from J, the junction contained 9 bases not matched to a gene. The CDR3 is CASSSIGTGFYEQYF. CDR3 nucleotide sequence: TGTGCCAGCAGCTCCATCGGGACAGGGTTCTACGAGCAGTACTTC.

The V gene is TRBV4-3, the J gene TRBJ2-7; no definite D call. The germline V gene encodes CDR1 LGHNA and CDR2 YSLEER. Between the trimmed V and J ends, which lost 4 bases and 6 bases, there was a span of 10 bases. This CDR3 contains 12 residues. CDR3 in DNA: TGCGCCAGCAGCCTCGGGCGTACCGAGCAGTACTTC. Translating gives CASSLGRTEQYF.

This clone showed up just once. This rearrangement joins TRBV19 to TRBJ1-6; D unclear. Germline CDR1 is LNHDA and CDR2 is SQIVND (reference sequence). The V end was cut by 10 bases, the J end by 12 bases, with 19 bases between. The CDR3 consists of 13 residues. In DNA form, the CDR3 reads TGTGCCACTGAGGCGGCCTATGGGAGACCCCTCCACTTT. This encodes CATEAAYGRPLHF.

This clone showed up just once. The V and J genes are TRBV5-1 and TRBJ1-1, with D uncertain. This CDR3 is built from 16 residues. V lost 4 bases, J lost 0 bases, and 16 bases lay in between. Germline V CDR1 and CDR2: SGHRS, YFSETQ. The DNA for the CDR3 is TGCGCCAGCAGCCCTGGCCGACACGGGATGAACACTGAAGCTTTCTTT. This sequence encodes CASSPGRHGMNTEAFF.

CDR3 coding DNA: TGTGCCAGCAGTTTAAGGCAGGGACGAAATCAGCCCCAGCATTTT. Its translation is CASSLRQGRNQPQHF. The V and J genes are TRBV27 and TRBJ1-5; weak D call: TRBD1 (5 bases). This CDR3 spans 15 amino acids. Germline V lookup: CDR1 MNHEY, CDR2 SMNVEV (reference sequence). Deletions cut 2 bases from V and 4 bases from J, with 12 bases between.

The V and J genes are TRBV30 and TRBJ1-3; no clear D. Deletions cut 2 bases from V and 6 bases from J, with 14 bases between. Germline-derived CDR1 and CDR2 are GTSNPN and SVGIG (reference sequence). The CDR3 consists of 14 residues. The CDR3 region is CAWSPEVAENTIYF. CDR3 DNA sequence: TGTGCCTGGAGTCCGGAAGTGGCCGAAAACACCATATATTTT.

V gene TRBV28 combines with J gene TRBJ2-1; 7 bases map to TRBD2. V was clipped by 3 bases and J by 2 bases; unmatched bases: 7. The CDR3 totals 16 residues. The V gene's germline CDR1 is MDHEN and CDR2 SYDVKM. CDR3 sequence: CASSFGGEGPYNEQFF. CDR3 nucleotide sequence: TGTGCCAGCAGTTTTGGTGGGGAGGGCCCCTACAATGAGCAGTTCTTC.

This chain uses TRBV12-3 or TRBV12-4 with TRBJ1-2; D is possibly TRBD1 (5 bases). The V and J ends lost 7 bases and 4 bases respectively, with 13 bases between them. This CDR3 contains 13 residues. The CDR3, as DNA: TGTGCCAGCACTCTGGGACGGAGCTATGGCTACACCTTC. Residues: CASTLGRSYGYTF.

V and J are TRBV11-2 and TRBJ2-4, with 15 positions matching TRBD2. V lost 4 bases, J lost 0 bases, and 7 bases stayed unmatched. Germline V gene data show CDR1 as SGHAT and CDR2 as FQNNGV. This CDR3 spans 19 amino acids. The CDR3 coding sequence is TGTGCCAGCAGCTCAGGAGGGACTAGCGGGGGGCGAGCCAAAAACATTCAGTACTTC. This codes for CASSSGGTSGGRAKNIQYF.

A single count supports this clone. V usage is TRBV9 and J usage is TRBJ2-1, with 9 bases fitting TRBD2. The CDR3 spans 17 residues. The V segment lost 0 bases and the J segment 3 bases; nucleotides outside the gene matches: 7. The germline V gene encodes CDR1 SGDLS and CDR2 YYNGEE. This CDR3 is CASSVDPSSGVYNEQFF. In nucleotides, the CDR3 is TGTGCCAGCAGCGTAGATCCCTCTAGCGGGGTCTACAATGAGCAGTTCTTC.

V gene TRBV9 combines with J gene TRBJ1-2; 7 bases fit TRBD1. V gave up 3 bases and J gave up 5 bases; unmatched junction bases: 13. The CDR3 totals 16 residues. The germline gives CDR1 SGDLS, CDR2 YYNGEE. CDR3 loop: CASSAHRSGTEYGYTF. The CDR3 DNA reads as TGTGCCAGCAGCGCCCACCGATCCGGGACAGAGTATGGCTACACCTTC.

This rearrangement joins TRBV5-1 to TRBJ1-4; D not resolved. The CDR3 extends over 17 amino acids. V shed 0 bases and J shed 4 bases, with 16 bases lying between them. CDR1 is SGHRS, CDR2 YFSETQ, per germline. The CDR3 protein is CASSLELVDGFNEKLFF. As DNA, the CDR3 is TGCGCCAGCAGCTTGGAATTGGTGGATGGATTTAATGAAAAACTGTTTTTT.

A few counts support this clone. The J gene is TRBJ1-2, the V gene TRBV19; 8 positions agree with TRBD1. The CDR3 runs to 15 residues. Germline CDR1 LNHDA, CDR2 SQIVND (reference sequence). V lost 4 bases to trimming and J lost 4 bases; unmatched junction nucleotides: 8. The CDR3 protein is CASSTSKTGGYGYTF. In nucleotides, the CDR3 is TGTGCCAGTAGTACTAGTAAAACAGGGGGCTATGGCTACACCTTC.

The chain joins TRBV5-5 to TRBJ2-7; 8 bases are shared with TRBD1. The CDR3 covers 15 residues. V shed 0 bases, J shed 3 bases, and the junction held 5 bases outside the gene matches. From germline, CDR1 is SGHKS and CDR2 YYEKEE (reference sequence). Here the CDR3 reads CASSLAGTGLYEQYF. Here the CDR3 DNA reads TGTGCCAGCAGCTTGGCCGGGACAGGCCTCTACGAGCAGTACTTC.

This clone has just one count. This rearrangement joins TRBV25-1 to TRBJ2-1; TRBD1 agrees at 7 bases. The CDR3 loop spans 14 amino acids. The germline V gene has CDR1 MGHDK and CDR2 SYGVNS. Trimming took 2 bases from V and 2 from J; bases not matched to a gene: 0. In nucleotides, the CDR3 is TGTGCCAGCAGTGAACAGGGGGCCTACAATGAGCAGTTCTTC. Encoded protein: CASSEQGAYNEQFF. The entire variable domain, with the rest obtained from reference TRBV25-1 and TRBJ2-1, is as follows: EADIYQTPRYLVIGTGKKITLECSQTMGHDKMYWYQQDPGMELHLIHYSYGVNSTEKGDLSSESTVSRIRTEHFPLTLESARPSHTSQYLCASSEQGAYNEQFFGPGTRLTVL.

This chain uses TRBV7-2 with TRBJ2-4, with D uncertain. Per the germline V gene, CDR1 is SGHTA and CDR2 is FQGNSA. V lost 2 bases to trimming and J lost 0 bases, with 8 bases between them. The CDR3 totals 15 residues. The CDR3 is CASSLNPVAKNIQYF. The CDR3 coding sequence is TGTGCCAGCAGCTTAAATCCGGTAGCCAAAAACATTCAGTACTTC. Full variable domain (outside the CDR3, taken from reference TRBV7-2 and TRBJ2-4): GAGVSQSPSNKVTEKGKDVELRCDPISGHTALYWYRQSLGQGLEFLIYFQGNSAPDKSGLPSDRFSAERTGGSVSTLTIQRTQQEDSAVYLCASSLNPVAKNIQYFGAGTRLSVL.

This sequence joins TRBV30 and TRBJ1-5, with D hard to call. The CDR3 is made up of 14 amino acids. Germline V gene lookup returns CDR1 GTSNPN and CDR2 SVGIG (reference sequence). V lost 0 bases and J lost 5, with 11 bases in between. Here the CDR3 DNA reads TGTGCCTGGAGTGTTAAGGATCGGGATCAGCCCCAGCATTTT. Translated, it gives CAWSVKDRDQPQHF. The full variable domain, rest sourced from reference TRBV30 and TRBJ1-5, is SQTIHQWPATLVQPVGSPLSLECTVEGTSNPNLYWYRQAAGRGLQLLFYSVGIGQISSEVPQNLSASRPQDRQFILSSKKLLLSDSGFYLCAWSVKDRDQPQHFGDGTRLSIL.

The V and J genes are TRBV19 and TRBJ2-3, with 8 bases identical to TRBD2. The CDR3 consists of 14 residues. Germline trimming cut 5 bases from V and 6 bases from J; bases unmatched to any gene: 7. Germline V lookup: CDR1 LNHDA, CDR2 SQIVND (reference sequence). CDR3 in DNA: TGTGCCAGTAGTCCTGGACTAGCAGGTGATACGCAGTATTTT. The encoded protein is CASSPGLAGDTQYF.

The V call is TRBV24-1, the J call TRBJ1-5, with D unclear. This CDR3 has 14 residues. Trimming took 4 bases from V and 1 from J, leaving 7 bases between them. The V gene's germline CDR1 is KGHDR and CDR2 SFDVKD. The CDR3 is CATSDLESNQPQHF. As DNA, the CDR3 is TGTGCCACCAGTGACCTGGAGAGCAATCAGCCCCAGCATTTT.

Only a few counts were recorded for this clone. The junction does not match germline at one end; this may be a read error. The V and J genes are TRBV7-8 and TRBJ2-1; D possibly corresponds to TRBD2 (5 bases). The CDR3 is made up of 14 amino acids. Germline CDR1 reads SGHVS; CDR2 reads FQNEAQ. CDR3 coding DNA: TGTGCCAGCAGCCTAGCCCGCCGGCGCGGTGAGCAGTTCTTC. Its translation: CASSLARRRGEQFF.